These 32 T cell receptor beta chains were all obtained from the same sample, sequenced in a study of cytomegalovirus exposure and HLA in healthy donors. Amplification used 60 Vbeta primers and 13 Jbeta primers. The assay was immunoSEQ multiplex PCR, and TCRdb's table has in-frame clones only and misses some. Of roughly 99,000 clones in the sample, 76% are singletons; the top ten hold around 2.1%. Sequenced input: PBMCs. The receptors were gathered from a young man in good health and CMV-seronegative.

The chain links TRBV2 to TRBJ2-7; D is unresolved. V dropped 6 bases and J dropped 7 bases, with 16 bases sitting between them. This CDR3 is built from 13 residues. Germline loops: CDR1 SNHLY, CDR2 FYNNEI. The CDR3 nucleotides read TGTGCCAGCAGCTTCGCACCGCCGAGTGAGCAGTACTTC. It specifies CASSFAPPSEQYF. The variable domain in full, with the rest retrieved from reference TRBV2 and TRBJ2-7, is EPEVTQTPSHQVTQMGQEVILRCVPISNHLYFYWYRQILGQKVEFLVSFYNNEISEKSEIFDDQFSVERPDGSNFTLKIRSTKLEDSAMYFCASSFAPPSEQYFGPGTRLTVT.

The sample holds one count of this clone. The chain uses TRBV6-5 and TRBJ2-2, with D perhaps matching TRBD2 (5 bases). Germline CDR1 reads MNHEY; CDR2 reads SVGAGI. Trimming cost V 6 bases and J 1 base, with 6 bases left between them. CDR3 size: 13 residues. The CDR3 region has the DNA TGTGCCAGCAGGAGGGTGAACACCGGGGAGCTGTTTTTT. This encodes CASRRVNTGELFF.

V gene TRBV9 combines with J gene TRBJ2-1; TRBD1 aligns across 9 bases. V gave up 0 bases and J gave up 8 bases; unmatched junction bases: 9. CDR1 SGDLS and CDR2 YYNGEE come from the germline V gene. The CDR3 contains 16 residues. Here the CDR3 DNA reads TGTGCCAGCAGCGTAGTTGGAGGGACAGGGAGGGATGAGCAGTTCTTC. Translating gives CASSVVGGTGRDEQFF.

The V call is TRBV6-1, the J call TRBJ2-1; D is possibly TRBD1 (5 bases). CDR1 is MNHNS, CDR2 SASEGT, per germline. There are 15 residues in the CDR3. Trimming left V 2 bases short and J 0 bases short, with 8 bases between. CDR3 protein: CASSEQQASYNEQFF. CDR3 coding DNA: TGTGCCAGCAGTGAACAACAGGCCTCCTACAATGAGCAGTTCTTC.

The chain employs TRBV5-4 and TRBJ1-3, with D possibly matching TRBD1 (5 bases). This CDR3 has 17 residues. In germline, CDR1 is SGHNT, CDR2 YYREEE (reference sequence). Trimming cost V 3 bases and J 1 base, with 17 bases left between them. The CDR3 here is CASSWWGGTRSGNTIYF. In DNA form, the CDR3 reads TGTGCCAGCAGCTGGTGGGGAGGGACCCGGTCTGGAAACACCATATATTTT.

The rearrangement uses TRBV6-5 and TRBJ2-7; 9 nucleotides agree with TRBD1. Germline-derived CDR1 and CDR2 are MNHEY and SVGAGI. V shed 7 bases and J 5 bases; nucleotides not matched to a gene: 12. The CDR3 has 15 amino acids. The CDR3 spells CASKGDRVRLDEQYF. The CDR3 DNA reads as TGTGCCAGCAAGGGGGACAGGGTACGGTTAGACGAGCAGTACTTC.

This clone has only one observation. V usage is TRBV5-1 and J usage is TRBJ2-7, with 8 bases that match TRBD2. CDR1 SGHRS and CDR2 YFSETQ come from the germline V gene. Unmatched junction bases numbered 3, after V lost 0 bases and J lost 4 bases. The CDR3 sequence is 14 residues long. CDR3 sequence: CASSLEGTRYEQYF. The CDR3 bases are TGCGCCAGCAGCTTGGAAGGGACTAGATACGAGCAGTACTTC.

The V gene is TRBV5-1, the J gene TRBJ2-1; 15 nucleotides match TRBD2. CDR1 is SGHRS, CDR2 YFSETQ, per germline. The CDR3 loop spans 18 amino acids. Unmatched junction bases numbered 8, after V lost 4 bases and J lost 3 bases. The CDR3 DNA sequence: TGCGCCAGCAGCCGGACTAGCGGGGGGGCCTTTATCTACAATGAGCAGTTCTTC. Protein product: CASSRTSGGAFIYNEQFF.

This clone has just a few counts. The chain uses TRBV4-2 and TRBJ2-7, with TRBD2 identical over 11 bases. CDR3 length: 20 amino acids. Germline values: CDR1 LGHNA, CDR2 YNFKEQ. The junction had 14 bases not matched to a gene; V was cut back by 1 base and J by 0 bases. CDR3 bases: TGTGCCAGCAGCCAAGGCGATGGGAGACTAGCGGGGTTCCGCTCCTACGAGCAGTACTTC. It encodes CASSQGDGRLAGFRSYEQYF.

The chain recombines TRBV19 with TRBJ2-5; 10 bases agree with TRBD1. CDR3 size: 15 residues. With 4 bases clipped from V and 4 bases from J, the junction kept 6 bases outside the gene matches. CDR1 LNHDA and CDR2 SQIVND come from the germline V gene (reference sequence). The CDR3 sequence: CASSKDDRGPETQYF. The CDR3 DNA is TGTGCCAGTAGTAAAGATGACAGGGGGCCAGAGACCCAGTACTTC.

This sequence joins TRBV4-2 and TRBJ2-1, with D maybe TRBD1 (5 bases). This CDR3 has 16 amino acids. The germline V gene encodes CDR1 LGHNA and CDR2 YNFKEQ. Trimming took 3 bases from V and 5 from J, leaving 17 bases between them. In nucleotides, the CDR3 is TGTGCCAGCAGCCATGTTGACAGAATATTTAACAATGAGCAGTTCTTC. Translation gives CASSHVDRIFNNEQFF.

The genes are TRBV7-2 and TRBJ2-3; 12 nucleotides line up with TRBD2. The CDR3 contains 18 residues. Germline lookup yields CDR1 SGHTA and CDR2 FQGNSA. V lost 3 bases to trimming and J lost 0 bases; unmatched junction nucleotides: 7. The CDR3 bases are TGTGCCAGCAGCTTCGGTCTAGCGGGGGGGCCGAGCACAGATACGCAGTATTTT. Encoded protein: CASSFGLAGGPSTDTQYF.

This clone showed up just once. The chain joins TRBV29-1 to TRBJ1-1; D remains unclear. Trimming left V 0 bases short and J 0 bases short, with 5 bases between. Germline V gene sequence: CDR1 SQVTM, CDR2 ANQGSEA. The CDR3 extends over 13 amino acids. Here the CDR3 reads CSVEDPVNTEAFF. The DNA of the CDR3 is TGCAGCGTTGAAGATCCGGTGAACACTGAAGCTTTCTTT.

The rearrangement uses TRBV27 and TRBJ1-5; no clear D. Trimming took off 7 bases at V and 6 bases at J, with 7 bases between the two ends. The length of the CDR3 is 11 residues. The germline V gene encodes CDR1 MNHEY and CDR2 SMNVEV (reference sequence). The CDR3 loop reads CASIPSQPQHF. The CDR3 bases are TGTGCCAGCATCCCGAGTCAGCCCCAGCATTTT.

This chain uses TRBV6-4 with TRBJ2-5, with TRBD2 as a possible D gene (6 bases). The last part of the DNA fits TRBJ2-7 better; the J call may be wrong. This CDR3 spans 14 amino acids. Germline-derived CDR1 and CDR2 are MRHNA and SNTAGT. CDR3 nucleotides: TGTGCCACCCCACCCCGGGACTTCTCCTACGAGCAGTACTTC. Protein sequence: CATPPRDFSYEQYF.

V and J are TRBV7-9 and TRBJ1-5; TRBD1 matches 8 bases. Germline trimming cut 2 bases from V and 0 bases from J; bases unmatched to any gene: 3. This CDR3 has 16 residues. Germline CDR1 reads SEHNR; CDR2 reads FQNEAQ (reference sequence). The DNA for the CDR3 is TGTGCCAGCAGCTTATTGACAGGGGTTAGCAATCAGCCCCAGCATTTT. Its protein product is CASSLLTGVSNQPQHF.

The rearrangement uses TRBV7-3 and TRBJ2-1, with TRBD2 matching 7 bases. Looked up from germline, CDR1 is SGHTA and CDR2 is FQGTGA. This CDR3 is 16 amino acids long. V was pared by 5 bases and J by 6 bases, with 13 bases of the junction left unmatched. The CDR3 nucleotides are TGTGCCAGCAGCCCACGGCGGGGCGGGGGTTCCAATGAGCAGTTCTTC. Residues: CASSPRRGGGSNEQFF.

The gene calls are TRBV5-1 and TRBJ2-2; 8 bases agree with TRBD1. V dropped 5 bases and J dropped 0; count of bases not matched to a gene: 9. The CDR3 is 17 residues long. The germline CDR1 and CDR2 sequences are SGHRS and YFSETQ. This CDR3 is CASSSTDRGANTGELFF. CDR3 in DNA: TGCGCCAGCAGTTCCACAGACAGGGGTGCGAACACCGGGGAGCTGTTTTTT.

This clone was picked up a small number of times. The chain joins TRBV27 to TRBJ2-2; TRBD1 agrees at 8 bases. The germline V gene encodes CDR1 MNHEY and CDR2 SMNVEV (reference sequence). This CDR3 comprises 14 residues. V lost 5 bases, J lost 6 bases, and 5 bases stayed unmatched. CDR3 DNA sequence: TGTGCCAGCAGTCCCACACAGGGGGCCGGGGAGCTGTTTTTT. Translated, it gives CASSPTQGAGELFF.

The chain combines TRBV2 with TRBJ2-1; possibly TRBD1 for D (6 bases). This CDR3 is 14 amino acids long. Germline loops: CDR1 SNHLY, CDR2 FYNNEI. Trimming removed 7 bases at V and 4 bases at J, with 14 bases between. For the CDR3, the DNA is TGTGCCAGCAATGGGGGCCGCACTTACAATGAGCAGTTCTTC. Translating it yields CASNGGRTYNEQFF.

The CDR3 DNA follows: TGTGCCAGCAGCTTAGGACAGGCCATTGGGCTAAATTCACCCCTCCACTTT. It translates to CASSLGQAIGLNSPLHF. The chain uses TRBV7-8 and TRBJ1-6; D might be TRBD1 (6 bases). V lost 1 base to trimming and J lost 7 bases, with 17 bases between them. Germline CDR1 SGHVS, CDR2 FQNEAQ. The length of the CDR3 is 17 residues.

The V gene is TRBV5-1, the J gene TRBJ2-1; tentative D call: TRBD2 (5 bases). The germline V gene has CDR1 SGHRS and CDR2 YFSETQ. V was clipped by 5 bases and J by 7 bases, with 13 bases between them. CDR3 length: 13 amino acids. The CDR3 reads CASSSADVNEQFF. The CDR3 DNA reads as TGCGCCAGCAGTTCAGCGGACGTTAATGAGCAGTTCTTC.

V usage is TRBV2 and J usage is TRBJ1-5; possibly TRBD1 for D (5 bases). This CDR3 comprises 14 residues. CDR1 is SNHLY, CDR2 FYNNEI, per germline. V was clipped by 3 bases and J by 2 bases, with 8 bases between them. In DNA, the CDR3 is TGTGCCAGCAGTGATGGCAGGGGCAATCAGCCCCAGCATTTT. It codes for CASSDGRGNQPQHF.

The rearrangement uses TRBV5-6 and TRBJ1-2, with a tentative D call TRBD1 (5 bases). CDR1 is SGHDT, CDR2 YYEEEE, per germline. V dropped 5 bases and J dropped 0 bases, with 20 bases sitting between them. This CDR3 region has 17 residues. The CDR3 coding sequence is TGTGCCAGCAGACCTCGCCAGGGCCCCCGCGCTAACTATGGCTACACCTTC. Residues: CASRPRQGPRANYGYTF.

The V and J genes are TRBV29-1 and TRBJ2-1; 8 bases are shared with TRBD2. From germline, CDR1 is SQVTM and CDR2 ANQGSEA. The CDR3 consists of 11 residues. V lost 1 base, J lost 12 bases, and 2 bases stayed unmatched. The CDR3 DNA reads as TGCAGCGTTGAAGGCGGGGGGCCGCAGTTCTTC. Its protein is CSVEGGGPQFF.

The gene calls are TRBV5-3 and TRBJ2-7; 9 bases are shared with TRBD1. TRBV5-3 is an ORF; its function is uncertain. After removal of 4 bases from V and 5 bases from J, the junction contained 7 bases not matched to a gene. The CDR3 is made up of 14 amino acids. For the CDR3, the DNA is TGTGCCAGAAGCGGAGGGACAGGGCCCCACGAGCAGTACTTC. Translation: CARSGGTGPHEQYF.

The chain combines TRBV5-1 with TRBJ1-1; 7 nucleotides match TRBD1. The V segment lost 1 base and the J segment 0 bases; nucleotides outside the gene matches: 3. The CDR3 covers 15 residues. In germline, CDR1 is SGHRS, CDR2 YFSETQ. The CDR3 nucleotides read TGCGCCAGCAGCTTGACCGGGACAGTGAACACTGAAGCTTTCTTT. It is translated as CASSLTGTVNTEAFF.

This clone was detected once. The chain couples TRBV4-2 to TRBJ1-4, with TRBD1 as a possible D gene (5 bases). V lost 1 base and J lost 7, with 10 bases in between. The CDR3 is 14 amino acids. Germline V gives CDR1 LGHNA, CDR2 YNFKEQ. The CDR3 loop reads CASSQGAGREKLFF. CDR3 DNA: TGTGCCAGCAGCCAAGGGGCAGGGCGTGAAAAACTGTTTTTT.

This clone was seen more than once but under ten times. The chain uses TRBV19 and TRBJ1-1; D may be TRBD1 (5 bases). The CDR3 covers 12 residues. The germline V and J ends were trimmed by 2 bases and 11 bases, with 12 bases remaining between them. The germline gives CDR1 LNHDA, CDR2 SQIVND (reference sequence). The CDR3 nucleotides are TGTGCCAGTAGTATAAGGGGTTTCCGCGCTTTCTTT. Residues: CASSIRGFRAFF. Complete variable domain (other parts from reference TRBV19 and TRBJ1-1): DGGITQSPKYLFRKEGQNVTLSCEQNLNHDAMYWYRQDPGQGLRLIYYSQIVNDFQKGDIAEGYSVSREKKESFPLTVTSAQKNPTAFYLCASSIRGFRAFFGQGTRLTVV.

The rearrangement uses TRBV18 and TRBJ2-3; TRBD2 matches 10 bases. Germline trimming cut 2 bases from V and 0 bases from J; bases unmatched to any gene: 5. Germline CDR1 KGHSH, CDR2 LQKENI. CDR3 size: 17 residues. CDR3 in amino acids: CASSPNQRGGSTDTQYF. The CDR3 nucleotides read TGTGCCAGCTCACCAAACCAGCGGGGGGGAAGCACAGATACGCAGTATTTT.

The chain is built from TRBV28 and TRBJ2-3; 9 nucleotides align to TRBD1. CDR3 size: 15 residues. The trim removed 7 bases at V and 1 base at J, leaving 6 bases unmatched. Looked up from germline, CDR1 is MDHEN and CDR2 is SYDVKM. The CDR3 region has the DNA TGTGCCAGCACCTCGTGGGACAGGGGCACAGATACGCAGTATTTT. It encodes CASTSWDRGTDTQYF.

The rearrangement joins TRBV6-1 to TRBJ1-3; D is uncertain. V lost 8 bases, J lost 4 bases, and 12 bases lay in between. Germline V CDR1 and CDR2: MNHNS, SASEGT. This CDR3 spans 13 amino acids. The chain's CDR3 is CASSGRSGNTIYF. The CDR3 DNA follows: TGTGCCAGCTCGGGTCGCTCAGGAAACACCATATATTTT.